The clone carrying this T cell receptor (beta chain) was observed many times. Time point given: blood at routine non-recurrence follow-up after resection. Whole RNA was taken from tumor, nontumor lung or frozen PBMC; it was then sequenced unsorted. The data stem from a study of spatial heterogeneity in lung cancer. Study-level information: Donation came from 70 or so patients with untreated early-stage non-small cell lung cancer.

TCRdb re-derived calls from the 5' RACE reads in MiXCR, one entry per CDR3 protein. The sample includes around 110,000 distinct CDR3 sequences, 12% of them seen just once. Germline V gene sequence: CDR1 SGHRS, CDR2 YFSETQ. The V end lost 4 bases, the J end lost 4 bases, and 14 bases lay between the germline ends. This CDR3 region has 14 residues. J is TRBJ1-1 and V is TRBV5-1; unclear D gene. The sequenced sample was PBMCs, obtained at follow-up. The clonotype comes from a male donor with early-stage non-small cell lung cancer. The chain's CDR3 is CASSIREGGTEAFF. DNA for the CDR3: TGCGCCAGCAGCATACGCGAGGGCGGCACTGAAGCTTTCTTT.